This note documents a single T cell receptor (beta chain) sequence. The target antigen is unknown. Germline CDR1 and CDR2: SGHTA and FQGNSA. V was clipped by 6 bases and J by 1 base; unmatched bases: 5. The CDR3 runs 15 residues. The record originates from a study of lymphopenia after photon versus proton radiotherapy. Study-level points and caveats: Oligoclonal CD8+ Temra expansion after nadir drove photon patients' diversity drop.

Only in-frame clones appear in the TCRdb table, and some are missing; sequencing was by immunoSEQ multiplex PCR. The sample lists more than 25,000 clones, approximately 87% occurring once. The sample was peripheral blood, taken from a patient treated with proton-based radiotherapy. V is TRBV7-2 and J is TRBJ2-7; TRBD2 agrees at 11 bases. This receptor was identified in a woman aged 55-69 years with cholangiocarcinoma. Some clones in this sample may be carry-over from other donors' samples. The CDR3: CASSAGTSGSYEQYF. In DNA, the CDR3 is TGTGCCAGCAGTGCCGGGACTAGCGGTTCCTACGAGCAGTACTTC.